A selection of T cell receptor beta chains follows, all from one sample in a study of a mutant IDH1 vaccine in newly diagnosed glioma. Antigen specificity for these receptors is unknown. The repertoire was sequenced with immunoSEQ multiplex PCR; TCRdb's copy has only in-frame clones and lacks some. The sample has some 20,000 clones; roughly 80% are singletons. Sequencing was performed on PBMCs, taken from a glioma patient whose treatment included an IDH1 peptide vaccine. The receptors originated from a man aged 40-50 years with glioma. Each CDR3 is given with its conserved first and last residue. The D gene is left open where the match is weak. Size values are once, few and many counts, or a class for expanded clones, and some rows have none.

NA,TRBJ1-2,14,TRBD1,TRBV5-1,TGCGCCAGCAGCCCAGGGGGGAGCAAGTATGGCTACACCTTC,CASSPGGSKYGYTF
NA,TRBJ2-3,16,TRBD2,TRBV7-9,TGTGCCAGCAGCGGCGGACTAGCGGGAAGTACAGATACGCAGTATTTT,CASSGGLAGSTDTQYF
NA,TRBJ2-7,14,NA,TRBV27,TGTGCCAGCAGTCCGAGGGGGGAGAATAACGAGCAGTACTTC,CASSPRGENNEQYF
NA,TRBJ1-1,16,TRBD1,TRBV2,TGTGCCAGCAATCCACATCCGGGACAGCGGAACACTGAAGCTTTCTTT,CASNPHPGQRNTEAFF
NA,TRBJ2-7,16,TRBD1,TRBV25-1,TGTGCCAGCAGTGAAGGACACTACAGGGGGCTCTACGAGCAGTACTTC,CASSEGHYRGLYEQYF
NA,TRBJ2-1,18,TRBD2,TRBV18,TGTGCCAGCTCACCACTTCAAACGGGTAGCGGGAGGTCCAATGAGCAGTTCTTC,CASSPLQTGSGRSNEQFF
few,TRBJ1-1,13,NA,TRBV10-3,TGTGCCATCAGTAAGACAGGGAACACTGAAGCTTTCTTT,CAISKTGNTEAFF
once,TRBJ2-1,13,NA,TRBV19,TGTGCCAGTACCCCGGCAACCCAGGGTGAGCAGTTCTTC,CASTPATQGEQFF
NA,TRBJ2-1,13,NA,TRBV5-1,TGCGCCAGCAGCTTAACCGGGGGCAATGAGCAGTTCTTC,CASSLTGGNEQFF
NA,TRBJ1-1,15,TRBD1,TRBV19,TGTGCCAGTAGTATCGCGGGGACAGGGGGGACTGAAGCTTTCTTT,CASSIAGTGGTEAFF
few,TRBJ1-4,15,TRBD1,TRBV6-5,TGTGCCAGCAGATCACAGGGGGGGATTCGTGAAAAACTGTTTTTT,CASRSQGGIREKLFF
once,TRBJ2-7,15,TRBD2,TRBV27,TGTGCCAGCAGTTTCGGGGGAGGGCCTAACTACGAGCAGTACTTC,CASSFGGGPNYEQYF
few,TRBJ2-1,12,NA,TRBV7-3,TGTGCCAGCAGCTTAACTGCCAGGGAGCAGTTCTTC,CASSLTAREQFF
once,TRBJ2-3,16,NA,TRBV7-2,TGTGCCAGCAGCCGCGACCGCCCGAAACACACAGATACGCAGTATTTT,CASSRDRPKHTDTQYF
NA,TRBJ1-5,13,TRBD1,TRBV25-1,TGTGCCAGTAGTGGACAGGACAATCAGCCCCAGCATTTT,CASSGQDNQPQHF
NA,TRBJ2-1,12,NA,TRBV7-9,TGTGCCAGCAGCCCTGACAGCGGTGAGCAGTTCTTC,CASSPDSGEQFF
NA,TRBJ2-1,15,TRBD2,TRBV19,TGTGCCAGTAGTATTTCTGCGGGAGGTTGGCGGGAGCAGTTCTTC,CASSISAGGWREQFF
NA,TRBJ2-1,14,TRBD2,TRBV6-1,TGTGCCAGCCGGGACTATAGCTCCTACAATGAGCAGTTCTTC,CASRDYSSYNEQFF
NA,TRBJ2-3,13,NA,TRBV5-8,TGTGCCAGCAGACCATATCAAGGAGATACGCAGTATTTT,CASRPYQGDTQYF
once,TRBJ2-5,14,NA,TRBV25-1,TGTGCCAGCAGTCATGGGCGTACACTGGGGACCCAGTACTTC,CASSHGRTLGTQYF
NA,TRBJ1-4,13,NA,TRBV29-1,TGCAGCGTTGAACCCAGGGTTGATGAAAAACTGTTTTTT,CSVEPRVDEKLFF
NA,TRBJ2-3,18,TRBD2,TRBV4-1,TGCGCCAGCAGCCAAGACCCGCCTAGCGGGAGGTTCTCAGATACGCAGTATTTT,CASSQDPPSGRFSDTQYF
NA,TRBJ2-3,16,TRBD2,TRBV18,TGTGCCAGCTCACGAGGACTAGCGGGTGCGAGTGATACGCAGTATTTT,CASSRGLAGASDTQYF
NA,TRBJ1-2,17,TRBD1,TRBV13,TGTGCCAGCAGCTCCGACCCGACTAGGGGGCGGGGCTATGGCTACACCTTC,CASSSDPTRGRGYGYTF
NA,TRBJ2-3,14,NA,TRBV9,TGTGCCAGCAACATGGACGGTAGCACAGATACGCAGTATTTT,CASNMDGSTDTQYF
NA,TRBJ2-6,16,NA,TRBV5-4,TGTGCCAGCATGGCGGTGGGCCGGGCTGGGGCCAACGTCCTGACTTTC,CASMAVGRAGANVLTF
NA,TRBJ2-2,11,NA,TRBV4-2,TGTGCCAGCAGCCGAGGCGGGGAGCTGTTTTTT,CASSRGGELFF
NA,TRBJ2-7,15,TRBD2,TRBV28,TGTGCCAGCCGGACGGCTAGCGGAATCTCCTACGAGCAGTACTTC,CASRTASGISYEQYF
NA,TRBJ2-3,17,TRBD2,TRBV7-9,TGTGCCAGCAGCCGCCTCGGACTAGCGGGACCCACAGATACGCAGTATTTT,CASSRLGLAGPTDTQYF
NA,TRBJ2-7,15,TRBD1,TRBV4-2,TGTGCCAGCAGCCAAACCGGGACAGGGGATTACGAGCAGTACTTC,CASSQTGTGDYEQYF
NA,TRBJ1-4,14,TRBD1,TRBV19,TGTGCCACAGGGGGGAGTGGGACTAATGAAAAACTGTTTTTT,CATGGSGTNEKLFF
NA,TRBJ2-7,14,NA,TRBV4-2,TGTGCCAGCAGCCAAGATCGGAGCAATTACGAGCAGTACTTC,CASSQDRSNYEQYF
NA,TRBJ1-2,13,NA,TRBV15,TGTGCCACCAGCAGAGATCGAAGCTGGGGCTACACCTTC,CATSRDRSWGYTF
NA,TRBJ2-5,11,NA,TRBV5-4,TGTGCCAGCAGCTTGGCGGAGACCCAGTACTTC,CASSLAETQYF
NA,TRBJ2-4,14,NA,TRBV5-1,TGCGCCAGCAGCACAGGACAGCCCAAAAACATTCAGTACTTC,CASSTGQPKNIQYF
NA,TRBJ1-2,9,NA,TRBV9,TGTGCTCTGGGGCCCGGCTACACCTTC,CALGPGYTF
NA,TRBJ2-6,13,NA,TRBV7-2,TGTGCCAGCACCCCTGGCGGGGCCAACGTCCTGACTTTC,CASTPGGANVLTF
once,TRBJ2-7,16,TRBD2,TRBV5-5,TGTGCCAGCAGCCTGTCCCTAGCGGGAGGGCGCTACGAGCAGTACTTC,CASSLSLAGGRYEQYF
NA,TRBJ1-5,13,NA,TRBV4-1,TGCGCCAGCAGCCCTCTCGTAAATCAGCCCCAGCATTTT,CASSPLVNQPQHF
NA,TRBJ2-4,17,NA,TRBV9,TGTGCCAGCAGCGTAGAACCCTCCTCCCAGGGTGCAAACATTCAGTACTTC,CASSVEPSSQGANIQYF
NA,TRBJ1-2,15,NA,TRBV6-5,TGTGCCAGCAGTGCCTACAGACAGACTGACTATGGCTACACCTTC,CASSAYRQTDYGYTF
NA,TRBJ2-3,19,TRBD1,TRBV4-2,TGTGCCAGCAGCCAAGATAAGGACAGGGGAGACCCACGAGGGGATACGCAGTATTTT,CASSQDKDRGDPRGDTQYF
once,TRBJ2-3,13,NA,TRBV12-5,TGTGCTAGTGGTTTGGACCTAGATAATACGCAGTATTTT,CASGLDLDNTQYF
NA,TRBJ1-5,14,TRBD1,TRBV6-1,TGTGCCAGCGAGGGACAGGGAGGGCATCAGCCCCAGCATTTT,CASEGQGGHQPQHF
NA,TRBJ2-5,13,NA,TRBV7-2,TGTGCCAGCGCGGGGGCCCCCGTGGAGACCCAGTACTTC,CASAGAPVETQYF
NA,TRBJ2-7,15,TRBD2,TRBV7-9,TGTGCCAGCAGCCCCGGACTAGCGGGACAGAACGAGCAGTACTTC,CASSPGLAGQNEQYF